Listed below are T cell receptor beta chains from one sample, sequenced in a study of shared clonotypes between healthy human individuals. Generated by immunoSEQ multiplex PCR, the TCRdb table keeps only in-frame clones and is missing some. Altogether 2.3 million or so clones are present, 80% to 95% being singletons, with the ten largest covering 0.35% to 0.45%. Source material: naive CD4+ T cells from PBMCs. These receptors were collected from a man in his late teens or twenties in good health. Some clones in this sample may be carry-over from other donors' samples. Each CDR3 is given with its conserved first and last residue. A D gene is named only where the DNA matches it firmly.

>NA|TRBV19
CASSLRGAQPQHF
>NA|TRBV21-1
CASSKARGAPGPYEQYF
>NA|TRBV4-2
CASSQDGQPLAKNIQYF
>TRBD1|TRBV6-4
CASRERPGQGTNGYTF
>NA|TRBV2
CASSSWRVDYNEQFF
>NA|TRBV11-2
CASSLRSGGSIPYEQYF
>NA|TRBV6-1
CASGSKSNQPQHF
>TRBD1|TRBV28
CATSRTGLGEQYF
>NA|TRBV25-1
CASSESRVKQPQHF
>TRBD1|TRBV7-9
CASSRTGGPGNQPQHF
>NA|TRBV27
CASQPRTDSYEQYF
>NA|TRBV28
CASSSVLIEGYTF
>NA|TRBV5-1
CASSSQGLNDGYTF
>TRBD1|TRBV7-8
CASSLKDRGRANEKLFF
>NA|TRBV5-1
CASSRTGELFF
>TRBD1|TRBV5-4
CASSRQGPGEQYF
>NA|TRBV2
CASSPNSGNTIYF
>TRBD2|TRBV5-1
CASSSASGSRLYEQFF
>TRBD2|TRBV6-5
CASSYSSLREAQYF
>NA|TRBV7-2
CASSLGQSRLLQPQHF
>TRBD2|TRBV9
CASSVVPTGGPDIQYF
>TRBD1|TRBV5-4
CASSLGQLTGELFF
>NA|TRBV15
CATSPVRGVEAFF
>TRBD1|TRBV7-2
CASSLGTGMSEKLFF
>TRBD1|TRBV28
CASRRDRGVGYEQYF
>NA|TRBV6-5
CASSYALRAGNTIYF
>NA|TRBV19
CASSIKGTGELFF
>TRBD1|TRBV6-5
CASTRRNRGDTEAFF
>NA|TRBV6-1
CASSEGQHGVAPLHF
>TRBD2|TRBV15
CATSRTSGNNEQFF
>TRBD1|TRBV27
CASSARQGGVITEAFF
>TRBD2|TRBV7-3
CASSLNPIQLAGHQETQYF
>TRBD2|TRBV15
CATSRGPGLGTQYF
>NA|TRBV13
CASSLRGLRGYTF
>NA|TRBV28
CASNEGQPQHF
>NA|TRBV2
CASSESQGAVTGELFF
>NA|TRBV10-3
CAISESRTGELFF
>TRBD2|TRBV29-1
CSVDGLVGYNEQFF
>NA|TRBV7-9
CASSLGRGADTQYF
>TRBD2|TRBV7-9
CASSAGTSDYNEQFF
>NA|TRBV11-3
CASSLGGLRPSSYNEQFF
>TRBD2|TRBV11-1
CASTPSGRTLAVQYF
>NA|TRBV28
CASSLGGSRDTQYF
>NA|TRBV7-2
CASSPESGDTQYF
>NA|TRBV5-6
CASSLGQDNQPQHF
>NA|TRBV5-4
CASSSIGSGLSYEQYF
>NA|TRBV10-3
CAIRAEGNQPQHF
>NA|TRBV5-1
CASSGESSGEQYF
>TRBD1|TRBV18
CASSEGTEYGYTF
>NA|TRBV19
CASSIEGLGMYGYTF
>TRBD1|TRBV7-2
CASSLQGVGYEQYF
>TRBD2|TRBV29-1
CSVAGSARRESYNEQFF